Listed below are T cell receptor beta chains from one sample, sequenced in a study of long-term antiretroviral therapy in people with HIV. This table comes from immunoSEQ multiplex PCR, and its TCRdb copy is limited to in-frame clones, with some not included. This sample has 20,000 or so clones; about four fifths occur once, and the top ten carry under 6.5%. The source material was unsorted PBMCs, sampled at the start of antiretroviral therapy, before treatment. All receptors come from a man between 18 and 35 years old with HIV. CDR3s include the opening cysteine and the closing phenylalanine or tryptophan. A D gene is named only where the DNA matches it firmly. Part of the rows lack a size; the others show once, few, many or a class for expanded clones.

TRBJ2-5 | TRBV6-6 | . | . | CASSYLQAQETQYF | TGTGCCAGCAGTTATTTACAGGCACAAGAGACCCAGTACTTC
TRBJ2-5 | TRBV27 | . | . | CASRESLGSVETQYF | TGTGCCAGCAGAGAAAGTTTAGGGTCGGTAGAGACCCAGTACTTC
TRBJ1-2 | TRBV7-9 | once | . | CASSSGTARYTF | TGTGCCAGCAGCTCAGGGACCGCTCGCTACACCTTC
TRBJ2-5 | TRBV7-9 | . | TRBD2 | CASSKPTGTSGQETQYF | TGTGCCAGCAGCAAACCTACCGGGACTAGCGGACAAGAGACCCAGTACTTC
TRBJ2-7 | TRBV28 | once | TRBD1 | CASSYTDRGYEQYF | TGTGCCAGCAGTTATACAGACAGGGGATACGAGCAGTACTTC
TRBJ1-1 | TRBV6-5 | . | . | CASSYSAGPGNTEAFF | TGTGCCAGCAGTTACTCGGCAGGGCCGGGGAACACTGAAGCTTTCTTT
TRBJ1-5 | TRBV6-5 | . | . | CASGRPLDQPQHF | TGTGCCAGCGGGCGACCCTTGGATCAGCCCCAGCATTTT
TRBJ1-4 | TRBV19 | once | . | CASTIIAGTNEKLFF | TGTGCCAGTACCATCATAGCCGGGACTAATGAAAAACTGTTTTTT
TRBJ1-1 | TRBV18 | . | . | CASSPRGAVNTEAFF | TGTGCCAGCTCACCACGAGGGGCGGTGAACACTGAAGCTTTCTTT
TRBJ2-2 | TRBV28 | . | TRBD1 | CASSQPGQGPAGELFF | TGTGCCAGCAGCCAGCCGGGACAGGGGCCAGCCGGGGAGCTGTTTTTT
TRBJ2-3 | TRBV10-2 | few | . | CASSEDRNYTDTQYF | TGCGCCAGCAGTGAAGACAGGAATTACACAGATACGCAGTATTTT
TRBJ1-1 | TRBV18 | . | TRBD1 | CASSPRGQGGTEAFF | TGTGCCAGCTCACCTCGAGGACAGGGTGGCACTGAAGCTTTCTTT
TRBJ2-1 | TRBV5-8 | once | . | CASSVPGPYNEQFF | TGTGCCAGCAGCGTTCCGGGACCATACAATGAGCAGTTCTTC
TRBJ2-1 | TRBV27 | once | . | CATRPRTGTYNEQFF | TGTGCCACTCGACCACGCACGGGTACTTACAATGAGCAGTTCTTC
TRBJ2-1 | TRBV19 | once | . | CASSHSGEQFF | TGTGCCAGTAGCCATAGTGGTGAGCAGTTCTTC
TRBJ2-4 | TRBV6-5 | . | . | CASSISNKGNQYF | TGTGCCAGCAGTATATCCAATAAGGGGAATCAGTACTTC
TRBJ1-2 | TRBV28 | . | TRBD1 | CASSMDRGEYGYTF | TGTGCCAGCAGTATGGACAGGGGAGAATATGGCTACACCTTC
TRBJ1-4 | TRBV28 | . | . | CASSFRRRNEKLFF | TGTGCCAGCAGTTTTAGACGGCGTAATGAAAAACTGTTTTTT
TRBJ1-3 | TRBV28 | . | . | CASSLRLRVWDTIYF | TGTGCCAGCAGTTTAAGGCTCCGGGTCTGGGACACCATATATTTT
TRBJ2-5 | TRBV2 | . | TRBD2 | CASRTRSSQETQYF | TGTGCCAGCCGGACTAGGTCAAGCCAAGAGACCCAGTACTTC
TRBJ2-1 | TRBV7-2 | . | TRBD2 | CASSSGTKQFF | TGTGCCAGCAGCTCTGGGACTAAGCAGTTCTTC
TRBJ2-2 | TRBV27 | . | . | CAGGGSVTGELFF | TGTGCCGGAGGGGGCAGCGTCACCGGGGAGCTGTTTTTT
TRBJ2-1 | TRBV18 | . | . | CASSPAKGAQLNEQFF | TGTGCCAGCTCACCAGCCAAAGGGGCGCAACTTAATGAGCAGTTCTTC
TRBJ2-3 | TRBV6-5 | . | TRBD2 | CASSWLAGSTDTQYF | TGTGCCAGCAGTTGGCTAGCGGGAAGCACAGATACGCAGTATTTT
TRBJ2-7 | TRBV7-9 | . | . | CASSLRYEQYF | TGTGCCAGCAGCTTGAGGTACGAGCAGTACTTC
TRBJ2-7 | TRBV7-9 | . | TRBD1 | CASSTGQPSSYEQYF | TGTGCCAGCAGCACGGGACAGCCGAGCTCCTACGAGCAGTACTTC
TRBJ1-1 | TRBV29-1 | . | . | CSVSGKADIVEAFF | TGCAGCGTTTCAGGGAAAGCGGACATTGTCGAAGCTTTCTTT
TRBJ1-2 | TRBV5-1 | . | . | CASSPAGVGGSSKGYTF | TGCGCCAGCAGTCCCGCGGGCGTAGGGGGGTCGTCTAAAGGCTACACCTTC
TRBJ1-5 | TRBV28 | . | TRBD1 | CASSFYVWDRQKYNQPQHF | TGTGCCAGCAGTTTTTATGTTTGGGACAGGCAGAAATACAATCAGCCCCAGCATTTT
TRBJ2-2 | TRBV10-3 | . | TRBD2 | CAIRSGSWNTGELFF | TGTGCCATCAGGAGCGGGAGCTGGAACACCGGGGAGCTGTTTTTT
TRBJ1-1 | TRBV6-5 | . | . | CASSYLGSSNTEAFF | TGTGCCAGCAGTTACTTGGGGAGCTCGAACACTGAAGCTTTCTTT
TRBJ1-4 | TRBV13 | few | TRBD1 | CASSYGQGFRKLFF | TGTGCCAGCAGCTACGGACAGGGTTTTAGGAAACTGTTTTTT
TRBJ2-2 | TRBV19 | . | TRBD1 | CASSITPFTPGGSTGELFF | TGTGCCAGTAGTATCACCCCCTTCACGCCAGGGGGCAGTACCGGGGAGCTGTTTTTT
TRBJ2-1 | TRBV7-9 | . | TRBD2 | CASTYGGDNLDEQFF | TGTGCCAGCACCTACGGGGGGGACAATCTCGATGAGCAGTTCTTC
TRBJ2-1 | TRBV5-4 | . | . | CASSGTEPLSYNEQFF | TGTGCCAGCAGCGGGACTGAACCTCTCTCCTACAATGAGCAGTTCTTC
TRBJ1-3 | TRBV7-9 | few | . | CASSEITGAGNTIYF | TGTGCCAGCAGCGAAATCACGGGGGCTGGAAACACCATATATTTT
TRBJ1-5 | TRBV5-7 | . | . | CASSPRVCNQPQHF | TGTGCCAGCAGCCCCAGGGTATGCAATCAGCCCCAGCATTTT
TRBJ2-1 | TRBV10-3 | . | TRBD1 | CAISRTGEGYNEQFF | TGTGCCATCAGTAGGACAGGGGAGGGCTACAATGAGCAGTTCTTC
TRBJ1-4 | TRBV6-6 | . | . | CASRNPAGRTNEKLFF | TGTGCCAGCAGGAACCCAGCAGGGAGGACTAATGAAAAACTGTTTTTT
TRBJ2-1 | TRBV19 | . | . | CASSIALSSYNEQFF | TGTGCCAGTAGTATAGCGCTTAGCTCCTACAATGAGCAGTTCTTC
TRBJ1-1 | TRBV5-4 | few | TRBD1 | CASSPRTGENTEAFF | TGTGCCAGCAGCCCCCGGACAGGGGAGAACACTGAAGCTTTCTTT
TRBJ2-5 | TRBV4-3 | . | . | CASSQEFTGARETQYF | TGCGCCAGCAGCCAAGAATTCACGGGGGCTAGGGAGACCCAGTACTTC
TRBJ2-7 | TRBV25-1 | . | . | CASSKSPSYEQYF | TGTGCCAGCAGTAAGAGCCCCTCCTACGAGCAGTACTTC
TRBJ2-7 | TRBV7-2 | . | . | CASTSPGRAGEQYF | TGTGCCAGCACCTCCCCGGGACGGGCGGGCGAGCAGTACTTC
TRBJ2-1 | TRBV6-5 | . | TRBD1 | CASSQDRYNEQFF | TGTGCCAGCAGTCAGGACAGGTACAATGAGCAGTTCTTC
TRBJ1-5 | TRBV19 | . | . | CASALTGSNQPQHF | TGTGCCAGTGCGTTGACAGGCTCTAATCAGCCCCAGCATTTT
TRBJ1-2 | TRBV7-2 | . | . | CASSLAIQTNYGYTF | TGTGCCAGCAGCTTAGCGATCCAGACTAACTATGGCTACACCTTC
TRBJ2-7 | TRBV5-1 | . | TRBD2 | CASSLVSGTYEQYF | TGCGCCAGCAGCTTGGTTAGCGGGACCTACGAGCAGTACTTC
TRBJ2-7 | TRBV28 | . | TRBD1 | CASSTDRGLNEQYF | TGTGCCAGCAGTACGGACAGGGGATTAAACGAGCAGTACTTC
TRBJ2-4 | TRBV11-2 | . | . | CATSWGTEPKNIQYF | TGTGCCACCTCTTGGGGGACGGAACCGAAAAACATTCAGTACTTC
TRBJ2-1 | TRBV28 | few | . | CASTLADEQFF | TGTGCCAGCACACTAGCAGATGAGCAGTTCTTC
TRBJ2-3 | TRBV19 | . | TRBD1 | CASRRTGITDTQYF | TGTGCCAGCCGCCGGACAGGGATAACAGATACGCAGTATTTT
TRBJ1-4 | TRBV28 | . | . | CASSLITGMNEKLFF | TGTGCCAGCAGTCTGATTACAGGGATGAATGAAAAACTGTTTTTT
TRBJ2-7 | TRBV25-1 | . | . | CASSGGGTRAYEQYF | TGTGCCAGCAGTGGTGGGGGTACTAGAGCCTACGAGCAGTACTTC